This is a list of T cell receptor beta chains from one sample in a study of blood T cell repertoires in COVID-19. Sequencing was performed with immunoSEQ multiplex PCR; in TCRdb, only in-frame clones are kept and a portion is missing. The top ten clones hold about an eighth of a sample with some 240,000 clones, approximately 78% of them seen once. The specimen was peripheral blood. Every receptor here comes from a woman aged 55-69 years with active or convalescent COVID-19. Each CDR3 is given with its conserved first and last residue. A D gene is named only where the DNA matches it firmly. The size field is filled for only some rows; it gives once, few, many or a size class.

D	length	V	size	J	CDR3	DNA
NA	14	TRBV9	NA	TRBJ1-3	CASSVRGSGNTIYF	TGTGCCAGCAGCGTTCGAGGGTCTGGAAACACCATATATTTT
NA	11	TRBV20-1	NA	TRBJ1-2	CSAEEADGYTF	TGCAGTGCTGAGGAGGCAGATGGCTACACCTTC
TRBD1	13	TRBV28	NA	TRBJ2-7	CASRTGDPYEQYF	TGTGCCAGCAGAACAGGGGATCCCTACGAGCAGTACTTC
NA	15	TRBV7-8	NA	TRBJ1-5	CASSRGSQSNQPQHF	TGTGCCAGCAGCCGCGGGTCCCAGAGCAATCAGCCCCAGCATTTT
TRBD2	14	TRBV6-5	once	TRBJ2-7	CASSYPSGTREQYF	TGTGCCAGCAGTTACCCTTCCGGGACTAGAGAGCAGTACTTC
NA	17	TRBV2	NA	TRBJ1-2	CASSEALIGWENYGYTF	TGTGCCAGCAGTGAAGCGCTTATCGGCTGGGAGAACTATGGCTACACCTTC
NA	13	TRBV2	once	TRBJ2-7	CASSEMEGYEQYF	TGTGCCAGCAGTGAAATGGAGGGGTACGAGCAGTACTTC
TRBD1	17	TRBV3-1/TRBV3-2	once	TRBJ1-6	CASPLLGDRGPDSPLHF	TGTGCCAGCCCCCTTCTGGGGGACAGGGGGCCGGATTCACCCCTCCACTTT
NA	17	TRBV7-2	NA	TRBJ1-4	CASSLRGGPSTNEKLFF	TGTGCCAGCAGCTTAAGGGGAGGCCCTTCGACTAATGAAAAACTGTTTTTT
NA	11	TRBV28	NA	TRBJ1-2	CATREGYGYTF	TGTGCCACCCGGGAGGGCTATGGCTACACCTTC
TRBD1	17	TRBV27	NA	TRBJ2-1	CASRDGGGTGEEGEQFF	TGTGCCAGCAGAGACGGAGGGGGGACAGGGGAAGAAGGTGAGCAGTTCTTC
TRBD1	15	TRBV30	NA	TRBJ1-2	CAWSQRDRGNYGYTF	TGTGCCTGGAGCCAACGGGACAGGGGGAACTATGGCTACACCTTC
NA	13	TRBV27	NA	TRBJ1-1	CASSLVQNTEAFF	TGTGCCAGCAGTTTAGTACAGAACACTGAAGCTTTCTTT
NA	13	TRBV6-5	NA	TRBJ1-5	CASSVHSNQPQHF	TGTGCCAGCAGCGTACATAGCAATCAGCCCCAGCATTTT
NA	13	TRBV9	NA	TRBJ2-3	CASSTQATDTQYF	TGTGCCAGCAGCACCCAGGCCACAGATACGCAGTATTTT
TRBD1	15	TRBV6-5	NA	TRBJ2-7	CASSYSGTGGGEQYF	TGTGCCAGCAGTTACTCCGGGACAGGGGGCGGGGAGCAGTACTTC
TRBD1	19	TRBV27	NA	TRBJ1-2	CASRELGQGFLAVEYGYTF	TGTGCCAGCAGGGAACTAGGACAGGGGTTCCTTGCGGTTGAGTATGGCTACACCTTC
NA	15	TRBV6-6	NA	TRBJ1-4	CASIDSGAGVEKLFF	TGTGCCTCAATAGACTCAGGGGCCGGGGTTGAAAAACTGTTTTTT
TRBD1	15	TRBV18	NA	TRBJ1-6	CASSPPGQGGSPLHF	TGTGCCAGCTCACCCCCGGGACAGGGTGGATCACCCCTCCACTTT
NA	11	TRBV5-6	few	TRBJ1-1	CASSHMTEAFF	TGTGCCAGCAGCCACATGACTGAAGCTTTCTTT
TRBD1	15	TRBV4-3	NA	TRBJ1-2	CASSQGSTGVNGYTF	TGCGCCAGCAGCCAAGGTTCGACAGGGGTGAATGGCTACACCTTC
NA	14	TRBV4-1	NA	TRBJ1-4	CASSYDRWGEKLFF	TGCGCCAGCAGCTACGACAGGTGGGGGGAAAAACTGTTTTTT
TRBD1	14	TRBV3-1/TRBV3-2	many	TRBJ1-2	CASSQADRGDGYTF	TGTGCCAGCAGCCAAGCGGACAGGGGCGATGGCTACACCTTC
NA	12	TRBV12-3/TRBV12-4	NA	TRBJ1-5	CAPGPHNQPQHF	TGTGCCCCTGGGCCCCACAATCAGCCCCAGCATTTT
TRBD1	14	TRBV9	NA	TRBJ1-1	CASSAGQQNTEAFF	TGTGCCAGCAGCGCGGGACAGCAGAACACTGAAGCTTTCTTT
TRBD2	18	TRBV6-2/TRBV6-3	NA	TRBJ2-3	CASSHRLAGGLSTDTQYF	TGTGCCAGCAGCCACCGACTAGCGGGGGGCCTTAGCACAGATACGCAGTATTTT
NA	15	TRBV25-1	NA	TRBJ1-1	CASRPAGGQPAAAFF	TGTGCCAGCAGGCCCGCGGGGGGCCAACCCGCGGCGGCTTTCTTT
TRBD1	16	TRBV7-9	once	TRBJ1-2	CASSPGGTGGLYGYTF	TGTGCCAGCAGCCCCGGGGGGACAGGGGGTTTGTATGGCTACACCTTC
NA	12	TRBV29-1	few	TRBJ1-1	CSVDRRNTEAFF	TGCAGCGTAGACAGGAGGAACACTGAAGCTTTCTTT
NA	16	TRBV6-2/TRBV6-3	NA	TRBJ2-3	CASSTWRPSLTDTQYF	TGTGCCAGCAGTACCTGGAGGCCATCCCTCACAGATACGCAGTATTTT
NA	14	TRBV23-1	NA	TRBJ1-1	CASRDIGGAPEAFF	TGCGCCAGCAGGGATATCGGGGGTGCGCCTGAAGCTTTCTTT
NA	12	TRBV11-2	NA	TRBJ2-1	CASSLDRDSQFF	TGTGCCAGCAGCTTAGACCGGGACTCCCAATTCTTC
NA	16	TRBV5-1	NA	TRBJ2-3	CASSLGRGASTDTQYF	TGCGCCAGCAGCTTGGGACGGGGGGCTAGCACAGATACGCAGTATTTT
TRBD1	13	TRBV7-3	once	TRBJ1-2	CASSPGTDYGYTF	TGTGCCAGCAGCCCCGGGACAGACTATGGCTACACCTTC